This T cell receptor (beta chain) comes out of a study of T cell responses to AZD1222 COVID-19 vaccine. Assay used: immunoSEQ multiplex PCR; TCRdb lists only in-frame clones, some missing. The profile shows more than 85,000 clones, approximately 92% of them singletons. The germline V gene encodes CDR1 WNHNN and CDR2 SYGVQD (reference sequence). The trim removed 5 bases at V and 0 bases at J, leaving 1 base unmatched. This CDR3 is 14 amino acids long. The clonotype comes from an adult who received the AZD1222 COVID-19 vaccine. The genes are TRBV10-1 and TRBJ2-1, with TRBD2 matching over 7 bases. The starting material was peripheral blood, obtained 28 days after the second AZD1222 dose. The CDR3 DNA is TGCGCCAGCAGTCGGGACTACTCCTACAATGAGCAGTTCTTC. It translates to CASSRDYSYNEQFF.